The 28 T cell receptor beta chains given below trace back to one sample, sequenced in a study of OX40 agonist ivuxolimab in advanced cancers. Only in-frame clones appear in the TCRdb table, and some are missing; sequencing was by immunoSEQ multiplex PCR. The table records tens of thousands of clones, roughly 87% of them present only once. This specimen was CD4+ or CD8+ T cells sorted from blood, taken in a trial of the OX40 agonist ivuxolimab. These receptors were collected from an adult with an advanced solid tumor such as melanoma, head and neck, liver or kidney cancer.

This clone was recorded a few times. This sequence joins TRBV4-1 and TRBJ1-5; D is ambiguous. CDR1 and CDR2 from the germline V gene are MGHRA and YSYEKL. The CDR3 totals 13 residues. Trimming cost V 0 bases and J 6 bases, with 6 bases left between them. The CDR3 DNA is TGCGCCAGCAGCCAAGATCCCGGTCAGCCCCAGCATTTT. Its translation: CASSQDPGQPQHF.

A few counts support this clone. The V gene is TRBV7-8, the J gene TRBJ1-1, with 8 bases fitting TRBD1. V was clipped by 7 bases and J by 0 bases; unmatched bases: 10. CDR3 length: 16 residues. Per the germline V gene, CDR1 is SGHVS and CDR2 is FQNEAQ. CDR3 loop: CASTKKDRDLNTEAFF. The CDR3, as DNA: TGTGCCAGCACCAAAAAGGACAGGGACTTGAACACTGAAGCTTTCTTT.

The rearrangement uses TRBV6-5 and TRBJ2-5, with a possible D match to TRBD1 (5 bases). Trimming left V 4 bases short and J 1 base short, with 10 bases between. Germline V gene data show CDR1 as MNHEY and CDR2 as SVGAGI. CDR3 length: 14 amino acids. The DNA for the CDR3 is TGTGCCAGCAGTTCGACAGAGCTCCAAGAGACCCAGTACTTC. Translated: CASSSTELQETQYF.

This clone was detected only once. The CDR3 protein is CASSLSLVDGYTF. Written as DNA, the CDR3 is TGTGCCAGCAGCTTGTCGTTGGTAGATGGCTACACCTTC. This rearrangement joins TRBV27 to TRBJ1-2; D not certain. Trimming took 6 bases from V and 6 from J, leaving 14 bases between them. Looked up from germline, CDR1 is MNHEY and CDR2 is SMNVEV (reference sequence). The CDR3 is 13 amino acids.

The J gene is TRBJ1-2, the V gene TRBV9, with D perhaps TRBD1 (5 bases). In germline, CDR1 is SGDLS, CDR2 YYNGEE. V was cut by 3 bases and J by 7 bases, with 16 bases left in between. The CDR3 sequence is 14 residues long. The CDR3 DNA sequence: TGTGCCAGCAGCGCCCGGCAGGGCGTAGGTGGCTACACCTTC. This translates into CASSARQGVGGYTF.

The table lists this clone with a count of one. The rearrangement links TRBV5-1 to TRBJ2-7; 10 positions match TRBD1. In germline, CDR1 is SGHRS, CDR2 YFSETQ. CDR3 size: 15 residues. J lost 3 bases, V lost 7 bases, and 10 bases had no gene match. CDR3 sequence reads: CASGRGTGEGYEQYF. DNA for the CDR3: TGCGCCAGCGGACGGGGGACAGGGGAAGGCTACGAGCAGTACTTC.

This clone was observed once. The chain links TRBV7-8 to TRBJ2-7; tentatively, D is TRBD1 (5 bases). Trimming stripped 1 base from V and 3 bases from J, with 13 bases between. The germline V gene has CDR1 SGHVS and CDR2 FQNEAQ. CDR3 length: 15 residues. CDR3 protein: CASSLGVGDSYEQYF. The CDR3 nucleotides read TGTGCCAGCAGCTTAGGTGTAGGGGATAGCTACGAGCAGTACTTC.

V and J are TRBV4-2 and TRBJ2-7; 8 nucleotides match TRBD1. Trimming cost V 1 base and J 3 bases; bases outside gene matches: 5. The CDR3 sequence is 15 residues long. Germline assignment: CDR1 LGHNA and CDR2 YNFKEQ. This CDR3 is CASSQGTGLIYEQYF. For the CDR3, the DNA is TGTGCCAGCAGCCAAGGGACAGGGCTGATCTACGAGCAGTACTTC.

V gene TRBV29-1 combines with J gene TRBJ2-1; 8 nucleotides match TRBD2. The germline gives CDR1 SQVTM, CDR2 ANQGSEA. V was clipped by 4 bases and J by 4 bases; unmatched bases: 3. The CDR3 extends over 13 amino acids. The CDR3 sequence is CSVGVAGYNEQFF. CDR3 in DNA: TGCAGCGTTGGAGTAGCGGGATACAATGAGCAGTTCTTC.

The V gene is TRBV11-2, the J gene TRBJ1-1, with 8 positions matching TRBD1. The CDR3 consists of 14 residues. V shed 3 bases, J shed 2 bases, and the junction held 2 bases outside the gene matches. CDR1 is SGHAT, CDR2 FQNNGV, per germline. Here the CDR3 reads CASSFDRGNTEAFF. In DNA, the CDR3 is TGTGCCAGCAGCTTTGACAGGGGCAACACTGAAGCTTTCTTT.

The genes are TRBV6-5 and TRBJ2-7; D possibly uses TRBD1 or TRBD2 (6 bases each). V was trimmed by 2 bases and J by 2 bases, leaving 13 bases between them. CDR1 and CDR2 from the germline V gene are MNHEY and SVGAGI. There are 15 residues in the CDR3. As DNA, the CDR3 is TGTGCCAGCAGTTACCTTGGGGGGCGCGCCTACGAGCAGTACTTC. Its translation is CASSYLGGRAYEQYF.

This chain's CDR3 is CASSPGQGSYEQYF. The DNA of the CDR3 is TGTGCCAGCAGCCCGGGACAGGGGTCCTACGAGCAGTACTTC. J is TRBJ2-7 and V is TRBV2; 10 nucleotides line up with TRBD1. Germline V lookup: CDR1 SNHLY, CDR2 FYNNEI. The CDR3 has 14 amino acids. J was trimmed by 1 base and V by 6 bases; bases with no gene match: 3.

This rearrangement joins TRBV2 to TRBJ1-2; D unresolved. The V end lost 0 bases, the J end lost 12 bases, and 14 bases lay between the germline ends. CDR1 is SNHLY, CDR2 FYNNEI, per germline. The CDR3 length is 13 residues. CDR3 region: CASSEALGTEDTF. The CDR3 coding sequence is TGTGCCAGCAGTGAAGCGCTTGGAACAGAAGACACCTTC.

This clone is a singleton in its sample. The chain is built from TRBV6-5 and TRBJ1-2; TRBD1 matches 7 bases. The CDR3 sequence is 15 residues long. CDR1 is MNHEY, CDR2 SVGAGI, per germline. V shed 1 base, J shed 6 bases, and the junction held 8 bases outside the gene matches. Here the CDR3 reads CASSYFPGGLDGYTF. The CDR3 DNA is TGTGCCAGCAGTTACTTTCCAGGGGGTTTGGATGGCTACACCTTC.

This clone came up many times. The chain carries TRBV6-5 and TRBJ2-3; 12 positions agree with TRBD2. J was trimmed by 3 bases and V by 6 bases; bases with no gene match: 4. The CDR3 is made up of 15 amino acids. Germline V gene data show CDR1 as MNHEY and CDR2 as SVGAGI. CDR3 amino acids: CASRLGLAGTDTQYF. The CDR3 nucleotides are TGTGCCAGCAGACTAGGACTAGCGGGGACAGATACGCAGTATTTT.

The chain combines TRBV4-1 with TRBJ1-5; D not certain. The CDR3 extends over 13 amino acids. In germline, CDR1 is MGHRA, CDR2 YSYEKL. Trimming took 3 bases from V and 4 from J, leaving 7 bases between them. The CDR3 DNA is TGCGCCAGCAGCCAGACACCGAATCAGCCCCAGCATTTT. This gives the protein CASSQTPNQPQHF.

For this clone: An end of the junction differs from the germline gene, which may be a read error. This sequence joins TRBV10-3 and TRBJ2-3, with a weak D call TRBD2 (7 bases). Germline V gives CDR1 ENHRY, CDR2 SYGVKD. The CDR3 has 15 residues. CDR3 residues: CASSVEGGRTDTQYF. CDR3 nucleotides: TGTGCCAGCAGTGTGGAGGGGGGGCGCACAGATACGCAGTATTTT.

V is TRBV5-5 and J is TRBJ2-3; 8 bases align to TRBD1. The germline V gene has CDR1 SGHKS and CDR2 YYEKEE (reference sequence). The CDR3 loop spans 16 amino acids. J lost 2 bases, V lost 0 bases, and 5 bases had no gene match. CDR3 loop: CASSLALGQATDTQYF. CDR3 sequence (DNA): TGTGCCAGCAGCTTGGCTTTGGGACAGGCCACAGATACGCAGTATTTT.

This clone was counted only a few times. J is TRBJ2-5 and V is TRBV7-9, with 10 bases fitting TRBD2. The CDR3 has 17 amino acids. Germline CDR1 is SEHNR and CDR2 is FQNEAQ (reference sequence). V was pared by 5 bases and J by 4 bases, with 13 bases of the junction left unmatched. In DNA form, the CDR3 reads TGTGCCAGCAGCGGTCTCAATCTAGCGGGGGAGGGAGAGACCCAGTACTTC. Residues: CASSGLNLAGEGETQYF.

This clone was recorded only once. The chain uses TRBV7-9 and TRBJ2-4; D gene unclear. V gave up 7 bases and J gave up 7 bases, with 14 bases separating them. CDR3 length equals 13 residues. The germline V gene encodes CDR1 SEHNR and CDR2 FQNEAQ (reference sequence). The CDR3 DNA reads as TGTGCCAGCAACACTGGGGTCGAGAACATTCAGTACTTC. Residues: CASNTGVENIQYF. Based on the CDR3 plus reference TRBV7-9 and TRBJ2-4, the full variable domain is DTGVSQNPRHKITKRGQNVTFRCDPISEHNRLYWYRQTLGQGPEFLTYFQNEAQLEKSRLLSDRFSAERPKGSFSTLEIQRTEQGDSAMYLCASNTGVENIQYFGAGTRLSVL.

The chain combines TRBV10-3 with TRBJ1-1, with 9 bases matching TRBD1. V was clipped by 3 bases and J by 8 bases; unmatched bases: 4. The germline CDR1 and CDR2 sequences are ENHRY and SYGVKD. CDR3 length: 13 residues. The CDR3 DNA reads TGTGCCATCAGTGATAGGACAGGGGTAGAAGCTTTCTTT. This codes for CAISDRTGVEAFF.

The genes are TRBV2 and TRBJ1-4, with D possibly matching TRBD1 (5 bases). This CDR3 is 15 amino acids long. The V gene lost 6 bases and the J gene lost 0 bases, with 11 bases spanning the gap. Germline V gene lookup returns CDR1 SNHLY and CDR2 FYNNEI. For the CDR3, the DNA is TGTGCCAGCAGCGCCGACAGTGCAACTAATGAAAAACTGTTTTTT. This encodes CASSADSATNEKLFF.

The chain's CDR3 is CASSQGYSWSEQEAFF. Written as DNA, the CDR3 is TGCGCCAGCAGCCAAGGGTATTCCTGGTCAGAACAAGAAGCTTTCTTT. V usage is TRBV4-3 and J usage is TRBJ1-1; no reliable D call. V was clipped by 1 base and J by 8 bases, with 20 bases between them. The germline V gene has CDR1 LGHNA and CDR2 YSLEER. This CDR3 spans 16 amino acids.

The CDR3 coding sequence is TGTGCCAGCAGCTCTATTATAGGGAACACTGAAGCTTTCTTT. Encoded protein: CASSSIIGNTEAFF. The rearrangement uses TRBV7-9 and TRBJ1-1, with no clear D. The germline V and J ends were trimmed by 4 bases and 1 base, with 10 bases remaining between them. Germline CDR1 and CDR2: SEHNR and FQNEAQ (reference sequence). This CDR3 has 14 residues.

The chain links TRBV27 to TRBJ2-1; D is unresolved. The germline CDR1 and CDR2 sequences are MNHEY and SMNVEV (reference sequence). V lost 5 bases to trimming and J lost 7 bases, with 6 bases between them. The CDR3 totals 11 residues. CDR3 protein: CASSPGNEQFF. The CDR3 DNA is TGTGCCAGCAGTCCGGGTAATGAGCAGTTCTTC.

As concerns this clone: One end of the junction does not line up with germline, which may come from a read error. This sequence joins TRBV10-3 and TRBJ2-2; D gene unclear. Germline loops: CDR1 ENHRY, CDR2 SYGVKD. The CDR3 covers 13 residues. The DNA for the CDR3 is TGTGCCAGCAGTGAATCGGACACCGGGGAGCTGTTTTTT. Translated: CASSESDTGELFF.

This clone was seen just once. CDR3 coding DNA: TGCGCCAGCAAACCGGGACACGCTCCAGGTGAAAAACTGTTTTTT. The encoded protein is CASKPGHAPGEKLFF. This chain connects TRBV5-1 to TRBJ1-4, with a weak D call TRBD1 (6 bases). This CDR3 contains 15 residues. The V gene lost 6 bases and the J gene lost 7 bases, with 19 bases spanning the gap. Germline loops: CDR1 SGHRS, CDR2 YFSETQ.

V usage is TRBV7-9 and J usage is TRBJ2-1; D is possibly TRBD1 (6 bases). Between the trimmed V and J ends, which lost 1 base and 4 bases, there was a span of 14 bases. CDR1 is SEHNR, CDR2 FQNEAQ, per germline (reference sequence). The CDR3 is 16 residues long. In DNA form, the CDR3 reads TGTGCCAGCAGCTTAGGGAGTCAGGGGTTATACAATGAGCAGTTCTTC. Residues: CASSLGSQGLYNEQFF.